Below are 16 T cell receptor beta chains sequenced from a single sample in a study of T cell repertoires in cytomegalovirus infection (dated by TCRdb to the late 2010s). The instrument was an Illumina HiSeq 1500. TCRdb reran the public reads through fastp at Q25 and MiXCR, keeping productive beta chains. CDR3 protein sequences are deduplicated, and each keeps its most common genes and DNA. This sample is represented by 180,000 or so distinct CDR3 sequences; 17% of them were singletons. The ten biggest clones cover roughly 24% of the sample. Sequencing was performed on CD8+ T cells from PBMCs. These receptors were collected from a human donor in good health (CMV status not recorded). Some clones in this sample may be carry-over from other donors' samples.

V and J are TRBV12-3 or TRBV12-4 and TRBJ2-5; no clear D gene. The CDR3 loop spans 13 amino acids. V lost 3 bases and J 5 bases, leaving 10 bases between the germline ends. The CDR3 DNA is TGTGCCAGCAGTTTGGGAACAGTGGAGACCCAGTACTTC. Translating gives CASSLGTVETQYF.

This clonotype appeared a few times. The chain recombines TRBV28 with TRBJ2-1; unclear D gene. Looked up from germline, CDR1 is MDHEN and CDR2 is SYDVKM. The CDR3 loop spans 11 amino acids. V was pared by 5 bases and J by 9 bases, with 8 bases between. CDR3 in amino acids: CASSRTGEQFF. The CDR3 bases are TGTGCCAGCAGTCGGACGGGTGAGCAGTTCTTC.

This clonotype was found a few times. The J gene is TRBJ1-1, the V gene TRBV30; D gene uncertain. Trimming pared 0 bases from V and 3 bases from J, leaving 8 bases between. This CDR3 is built from 13 residues. Germline V gene lookup returns CDR1 GTSNPN and CDR2 SVGIG (reference sequence). The CDR3 spells CAWSVNSDTEAFF. For the CDR3, the DNA is TGTGCCTGGAGTGTCAATTCGGACACTGAAGCTTTCTTT. Full variable domain (rest looked up from reference TRBV30 and TRBJ1-1): SQTIHQWPATLVQPVGSPLSLECTVEGTSNPNLYWYRQAAGRGLQLLFYSVGIGQISSEVPQNLSASRPQDRQFILSSKKLLLSDSGFYLCAWSVNSDTEAFFGQGTRLTVV.

The genes are TRBV7-2 and TRBJ2-6; possibly TRBD2 for D (5 bases). The CDR3 has 17 residues. Trimming pared 1 base from V and 1 base from J, leaving 11 bases between. Per the germline V gene, CDR1 is SGHTA and CDR2 is FQGNSA. CDR3 coding DNA: TGTGCCAGCAGCTTAGATCCCTGGGAGTCTGGGGCCAACGTCCTGACTTTC. Translated: CASSLDPWESGANVLTF.

V is TRBV4-3 and J is TRBJ2-7; D is unresolved. This CDR3 is 13 amino acids long. The V gene's germline CDR1 is LGHNA and CDR2 YSLEER. Trimming took off 1 base at V and 3 bases at J, with 7 bases between the two ends. CDR3 DNA sequence: TGCGCCAGCAGCCAAGCCAAGGGCTACGAGCAGTACTTC. It is translated as CASSQAKGYEQYF.

This chain links TRBV19 with TRBJ1-2; D not resolved. Germline CDR1 is LNHDA and CDR2 is SQIVND (reference sequence). Trimming took off 3 bases at V and 6 bases at J, with 5 bases between the two ends. The CDR3 is made up of 11 amino acids. CDR3 in DNA: TGTGCCAGTAGTATCGGTGATGGCTACACCTTC. It yields the protein CASSIGDGYTF. Supplemented by reference TRBV19 and TRBJ1-2, the full variable domain reads DGGITQSPKYLFRKEGQNVTLSCEQNLNHDAMYWYRQDPGQGLRLIYYSQIVNDFQKGDIAEGYSVSREKKESFPLTVTSAQKNPTAFYLCASSIGDGYTFGSGTRLTVV.

This clonotype was detected only a few times. This chain connects TRBV7-3 to TRBJ1-1, with D possibly matching TRBD1 (5 bases). CDR1 is SGHTA and CDR2 is FQGTGA in the germline V gene. This CDR3 has 13 amino acids. The V end lost 5 bases, the J end lost 10 bases, and 17 bases lay between the germline ends. The CDR3 loop reads CASSPAGHPGAFF. CDR3 coding DNA: TGTGCCAGCAGCCCGGCGGGGCACCCCGGAGCTTTCTTT.

Comments on this clonotype: An end of the junction does not agree with germline; a read error may underlie this. The gene calls are TRBV6-2 or TRBV6-3 and TRBJ2-5, with TRBD2 matching 12 bases. The CDR3 extends over 18 amino acids. Per the germline V gene, CDR1 is MNHEY and CDR2 is SVGEGT. The CDR3 protein is CARSYRLAGGVGQETQYF. As DNA, the CDR3 is TGTGCCCGCAGTTACCGTCTAGCGGGGGGGGTTGGCCAAGAGACCCAGTACTTC.

This clonotype was picked up a small number of times. CDR3 bases: TGTGCCAGCAGCCCTGGACAAGGAGGCTACACCTTC. Amino acid sequence: CASSPGQGGYTF. The chain joins TRBV7-9 to TRBJ1-2; D is perhaps TRBD1 (5 bases). The CDR3 sequence is 12 residues long. V lost 5 bases and J 8 bases, leaving 12 bases between the germline ends. Germline-derived CDR1 and CDR2 are SEHNR and FQNEAQ (reference sequence).

This clonotype came up a few times. The chain links TRBV29-1 to TRBJ1-2; 7 nucleotides match TRBD1. V shed 6 bases, J shed 6 bases, and the junction held 4 bases outside the gene matches. CDR3 length: 11 residues. Germline assignment: CDR1 SQVTM and CDR2 ANQGSEA. The DNA of the CDR3 is TGCAGCGTCAACAGGGGTGATGGCTACACCTTC. Translating it yields CSVNRGDGYTF.

This clonotype has more than one count but fewer than ten. The J gene is TRBJ1-1, the V gene TRBV7-8; 7 bases are shared with TRBD1. Germline CDR1 and CDR2: SGHVS and FQNEAQ. The CDR3 has 13 amino acids. The V and J ends lost 6 bases and 0 bases, in that order; junction bases with no gene match: 1. The CDR3 loop reads CASRGGLNTEAFF. The CDR3, as DNA: TGTGCCAGCAGAGGGGGCCTGAACACTGAAGCTTTCTTT.

The chain joins TRBV4-2 to TRBJ1-1; no definite D call. V was clipped by 11 bases and J by 0 bases, with 22 bases between them. Germline V gene sequence: CDR1 LGHNA, CDR2 YNFKEQ. There are 16 residues in the CDR3. CDR3 protein: CAASNAGNEVNTEAFF. CDR3 in DNA: TGTGCCGCCTCTAACGCGGGGAATGAGGTGAACACTGAAGCTTTCTTT.

This clonotype came up a few times. The chain couples TRBV6-6 to TRBJ2-4; 9 bases fit TRBD1. Germline V lookup: CDR1 MNHNY, CDR2 SVGAGI (reference sequence). The CDR3 contains 17 residues. V lost 2 bases to trimming and J lost 7 bases; unmatched junction nucleotides: 12. The CDR3 is CASSYAHRGQGLNIQYF. The CDR3 coding sequence is TGTGCCAGCAGTTACGCCCACAGGGGGCAAGGGTTGAACATTCAGTACTTC.

This clonotype was observed a few times. V and J are TRBV7-2 and TRBJ1-1, with D hard to call. This CDR3 is built from 15 residues. Trimming took 1 base from V and 3 from J, leaving 12 bases between them. Germline V gene lookup returns CDR1 SGHTA and CDR2 FQGNSA. The CDR3 DNA reads TGTGCCAGCAGCTTAGGAGGGAGGATGGACACTGAAGCTTTCTTT. Residues: CASSLGGRMDTEAFF.

This clonotype was seen a few times. The chain employs TRBV4-2 and TRBJ2-7; 7 bases are shared with TRBD1. CDR1 and CDR2 from the germline V gene are LGHNA and YNFKEQ. The J segment lost 2 bases and the V segment lost 1 base, leaving 5 bases of the junction unmatched. The CDR3 has 15 residues. The CDR3 reads CASSQVRDSTYEQYF. The CDR3 nucleotides are TGTGCCAGCAGCCAAGTACGGGACAGTACCTACGAGCAGTACTTC.

On this clonotype itself: This may arise from a read error, as a much more abundant clone is one base away. The CDR3 bases are TGTGCCAGCCGTGCCCTACAGAGAAATAATGAAAAACTGTTTTTT. Protein product: CASRALQRNNEKLFF. V and J are TRBV27 and TRBJ1-4, with D unclear. Germline values: CDR1 MNHEY, CDR2 SMNVEV (reference sequence). The V gene lost 8 bases and the J gene lost 4 bases, with 17 bases spanning the gap. The CDR3 is 15 amino acids.